Below are 5 T cell receptor beta chains sequenced from a single sample in a study of T cell repertoires in cytomegalovirus infection. TCRdb called the reads again in MiXCR, with one record for every CDR3 protein. Seen here are about 700,000 distinct CDR3 sequences, around a third observed once, and the top ten hold roughly 18%. No antigen has been assigned to these receptors. Sequencing used cultured PBMCs, obtained from culture after CMV antigen stimulation. The receptors were sampled from a human donor in good health (CMV status not recorded). Some clones in this sample may be carry-over from other donors' samples.

This clonotype was picked up a small number of times. The V call is TRBV19, the J call TRBJ1-6; D not certain. The germline gives CDR1 LNHDA, CDR2 SQIVND (reference sequence). V was shortened by 3 bases and J by 0 bases, with 9 bases between the two germline ends. This CDR3 region has 16 residues. In DNA, the CDR3 is TGTGCCAGTAGTATCTTTCGGAGCTCCTATAATTCACCCCTCCACTTT. Translation gives CASSIFRSSYNSPLHF. Using reference TRBV19 and TRBJ1-6 for the parts outside the CDR3, the full variable domain is DGGITQSPKYLFRKEGQNVTLSCEQNLNHDAMYWYRQDPGQGLRLIYYSQIVNDFQKGDIAEGYSVSREKKESFPLTVTSAQKNPTAFYLCASSIFRSSYNSPLHFGNGTRLTVT.

The V gene is TRBV19, the J gene TRBJ2-1; TRBD1 matches at 7 bases. CDR1 LNHDA and CDR2 SQIVND come from the germline V gene (reference sequence). Losses at the gene ends were 7 bases for V and 7 bases for J; bases not matched to a gene: 13. The CDR3 has 15 amino acids. The CDR3 protein is CASTPERGRGNEQFF. CDR3 nucleotides: TGTGCCAGTACCCCGGAGAGGGGGCGCGGAAATGAGCAGTTCTTC. The whole variable domain, remainder taken from reference TRBV19 and TRBJ2-1, is DGGITQSPKYLFRKEGQNVTLSCEQNLNHDAMYWYRQDPGQGLRLIYYSQIVNDFQKGDIAEGYSVSREKKESFPLTVTSAQKNPTAFYLCASTPERGRGNEQFFGPGTRLTVL.

This clonotype was detected only a few times. The chain couples TRBV7-8 to TRBJ1-6, with D uncertain. Per germline, CDR1 SGHVS and CDR2 FQNEAQ. The length of the CDR3 is 17 residues. V was pared by 5 bases and J by 0 bases, with 14 bases between. CDR3 sequence reads: CASSAQPTSSYNSPLHF. The DNA for the CDR3 is TGTGCCAGCAGCGCCCAACCTACGAGCTCCTATAATTCACCCCTCCACTTT.

In its sample, this clonotype was seen a few times. J is TRBJ2-3 and V is TRBV11-2; 9 nucleotides align to TRBD2. The junction had 5 bases not matched to a gene; V was cut back by 4 bases and J by 6 bases. Germline values: CDR1 SGHAT, CDR2 FQNNGV. This CDR3 is built from 14 residues. The CDR3 protein is CASSSGLAQDTQYF. Written as DNA, the CDR3 is TGTGCCAGCAGCTCGGGACTAGCTCAGGATACGCAGTATTTT.

This clonotype was seen many times. The chain recombines TRBV7-8 with TRBJ1-6; TRBD1 aligns across 11 bases. CDR1 and CDR2 from the germline V gene are SGHVS and FQNEAQ. The CDR3 runs to 14 residues. The ends lost 9 bases at V and 10 bases at J; junction bases unmatched: 8. CDR3 sequence (DNA): TGTGCCAGTAACCGGGACAGGGGGTTGTCACCCCTCCACTTT. This encodes CASNRDRGLSPLHF. Full variable domain (remainder filled in from reference TRBV7-8 and TRBJ1-6): GAGVSQSPRYKVAKRGQDVALRCDPISGHVSLFWYQQALGQGPEFLTYFQNEAQLDKSGLPSDRFFAERPEGSVSTLKIQRTQQEDSAVYLCASNRDRGLSPLHFGNGTRLTVT.